This TCR beta chain was captured in a study of PD-1 blockade in mismatch repair-deficient tumors. Notes on the study in general: Rapid post-treatment expansion, then contraction, generally preceding radiologic response, marked tumor-resident clones.

The CDR3 extends over 14 amino acids. The V and J ends lost 3 bases and 3 bases, in that order; junction bases with no gene match: 5. Germline V gives CDR1 GTSNPN, CDR2 SVGIG (reference sequence). Mismatch repair deficiency was confirmed in all patients, by PCR or immunohistochemistry. TCR sequencing covered a few patients who responded to pembrolizumab. About this clone: No antigen is known for it.

Data came from immunoSEQ multiplex PCR; TCRdb stores just in-frame clones and leaves some out. The top ten hold approximately 6.5% of the sample, which has more than 85,000 clones, roughly four fifths seen once. The sequenced sample was peripheral blood, obtained about eight months after starting pembrolizumab. This TCR derives from an adult with mismatch repair-deficient cancer. The gene calls are TRBV30 and TRBJ2-1; TRBD2 aligns across 7 bases. CDR3 sequence reads: CAWRPSGLYNEQFF. Here the CDR3 DNA reads TGTGCCTGGAGGCCTAGCGGACTCTACAATGAGCAGTTCTTC. Using reference TRBV30 and TRBJ2-1 for the parts outside the CDR3, the full variable domain is SQTIHQWPATLVQPVGSPLSLECTVEGTSNPNLYWYRQAAGRGLQLLFYSVGIGQISSEVPQNLSASRPQDRQFILSSKKLLLSDSGFYLCAWRPSGLYNEQFFGPGTRLTVL.